This is a list of T cell receptor beta chains from one sample in a study of shared clonotypes between healthy human individuals. This table comes from immunoSEQ multiplex PCR, and its TCRdb copy is limited to in-frame clones, with some not included. This table holds under 650,000 clones, 90% to 96% found once. The specimen sequenced was naive CD4+ T cells sorted from blood. Source of these receptors: a woman in her 30s in good health. Both conserved end residues are part of each CDR3. The order of the fields is CDR3 DNA, CDR3 protein, D gene, clone size, V gene, J gene. D genes are given only for firm matches. Clone size appears in some rows only: once, few, many, or a class for an expanded clone.

DNA: TGCGCCAGCAGCCTGACTCAGAACACTGAAGCTTTCTTT; CDR3: CASSLTQNTEAFF; D: NA; size: NA; V: TRBV5-1; J: TRBJ1-1
DNA: TGTGCCAGCAGCTTAGACTCTGGAAACACCATATATTTT; CDR3: CASSLDSGNTIYF; D: NA; size: NA; V: TRBV7-9; J: TRBJ1-3
DNA: TGTGCCAGCAGTGTTGGGGGAGTAAGGGATACGCAGTATTTT; CDR3: CASSVGGVRDTQYF; D: NA; size: NA; V: TRBV11-3; J: TRBJ2-3
DNA: TGTGCCAGCAGTTTCTCCCGGGAGGGCACTGAAGCTTTCTTT; CDR3: CASSFSREGTEAFF; D: NA; size: NA; V: TRBV27; J: TRBJ1-1
DNA: TGTGCCAGCAGTTCCTCCGGGACGGAGGGGGTTGAAGCTTTCTTT; CDR3: CASSSSGTEGVEAFF; D: NA; size: NA; V: TRBV28; J: TRBJ1-1
DNA: TGTGCCAGCAGTCTGGGGGTGGAGGTGGGATTCGAAGCTTTCTTT; CDR3: CASSLGVEVGFEAFF; D: NA; size: NA; V: TRBV28; J: TRBJ1-1
DNA: TGTGCCAGCAGCCCCGGCGGCATCTATGGCTACACCTTC; CDR3: CASSPGGIYGYTF; D: NA; size: NA; V: TRBV7-9; J: TRBJ1-2
DNA: TGTGCCAGCAGCTTAGCTGGAAACTACGAGCAGTACTTC; CDR3: CASSLAGNYEQYF; D: NA; size: NA; V: TRBV7-2; J: TRBJ2-7
DNA: TGTGCCAGCAGCACAACGGGACAGGGACCTTCACCCCTCCACTTT; CDR3: CASSTTGQGPSPLHF; D: TRBD1; size: NA; V: TRBV28; J: TRBJ1-6
DNA: TGTGCCAGCAGCTTCGGAGGGGGGTCCGGGGGAAAACTGTTTTTT; CDR3: CASSFGGGSGGKLFF; D: NA; size: NA; V: TRBV7-9; J: TRBJ1-4
DNA: TGTGCCAGCAGCTTCTCGGACAGGGCAAAAAACATTCAGTACTTC; CDR3: CASSFSDRAKNIQYF; D: TRBD1; size: NA; V: TRBV5-4; J: TRBJ2-4
DNA: TGTGCCAGCAGCTTGGGAAGTAACCAAGAGACCCAGTACTTC; CDR3: CASSLGSNQETQYF; D: NA; size: NA; V: TRBV5-6; J: TRBJ2-5
DNA: TGTGCCAGCAGCCAAGCAGGGCCCTCCTACAATGAGCAGTTCTTC; CDR3: CASSQAGPSYNEQFF; D: NA; size: NA; V: TRBV4-2; J: TRBJ2-1
DNA: TGTGCCAGCAGTGAAGGGGGTTTCGCCGGGGAGCTGTTTTTT; CDR3: CASSEGGFAGELFF; D: NA; size: once; V: TRBV6-1; J: TRBJ2-2
DNA: TGTGCCATCAGTACCTCACAGGGGAGTTCTTCCGAGCAGTACTTC; CDR3: CAISTSQGSSSEQYF; D: TRBD1; size: NA; V: TRBV10-3; J: TRBJ2-7
DNA: TGTGCCAGCAGTGGGTCTAGCATCCTGGATACGCAGTATTTT; CDR3: CASSGSSILDTQYF; D: NA; size: NA; V: TRBV2; J: TRBJ2-3
DNA: TGTGCCAGCTCACTGGGACTAGCGGGAGAGCGGCGGTGCTTCTTC; CDR3: CASSLGLAGERRCFF; D: TRBD2; size: NA; V: TRBV18; J: TRBJ2-1
DNA: TGTGCCAGCAGTCACAGCAGGGGGCGGATTATAGCCTACGAGCAGTACTTC; CDR3: CASSHSRGRIIAYEQYF; D: TRBD1; size: NA; V: TRBV28; J: TRBJ2-7
DNA: TGTGCCAGCAGCGTTCGTAGGACAGGCAACAATGAGCAGTTCTTC; CDR3: CASSVRRTGNNEQFF; D: TRBD1; size: NA; V: TRBV9; J: TRBJ2-1
DNA: TGCGCCAGCAGCCAAGCTAGCGGGAGCGTGTATGAGCAGTTCTTC; CDR3: CASSQASGSVYEQFF; D: TRBD2; size: once; V: TRBV4-1; J: TRBJ2-1
DNA: TGTGCCAGCAGCGCGACAGGGTTGAACACTGAAGCTTTCTTT; CDR3: CASSATGLNTEAFF; D: TRBD1; size: NA; V: TRBV7-2; J: TRBJ1-1
DNA: TGTGCCAGCAGCTTGGCCCACAGGGACCTTCAGCCCCAGCATTTT; CDR3: CASSLAHRDLQPQHF; D: NA; size: NA; V: TRBV5-6; J: TRBJ1-5
DNA: TGTGCCAGCAGCTCAGGACAGGGCTTTAATGAGCAGTTCTTC; CDR3: CASSSGQGFNEQFF; D: TRBD1; size: once; V: TRBV11-2; J: TRBJ2-1
DNA: TGTGCCAGCAGTAGGGGACAGAGCTCCTACGAGCAGTACTTC; CDR3: CASSRGQSSYEQYF; D: TRBD1; size: NA; V: TRBV6-5; J: TRBJ2-7
DNA: TGTGCCAGCACTGCTGACAGCCGCAATGAAAAACTGTTTTTT; CDR3: CASTADSRNEKLFF; D: NA; size: NA; V: TRBV7-8; J: TRBJ1-4
DNA: TGTGCCAGCAGGACAGGGGGCGACTATGGCTACACCTTC; CDR3: CASRTGGDYGYTF; D: TRBD1; size: NA; V: TRBV28; J: TRBJ1-2
DNA: TGTGCCAGCACCACAAACAGGGGTACTGAAGCTTTCTTT; CDR3: CASTTNRGTEAFF; D: TRBD1; size: NA; V: TRBV28; J: TRBJ1-1
DNA: TGCGCCAGCAGCTTGGGAGCAGGCCCTAATGAAAAACTGTTTTTT; CDR3: CASSLGAGPNEKLFF; D: NA; size: NA; V: TRBV5-1; J: TRBJ1-4
DNA: TGTGCCAGCAGTAACGGACAGCCAGGCACCGGGGAGCTGTTTTTT; CDR3: CASSNGQPGTGELFF; D: NA; size: NA; V: TRBV7-2; J: TRBJ2-2
DNA: TGTGCCAGTAGTATTGGGACGTTGGCAAACGATGAGCAGTTCTTC; CDR3: CASSIGTLANDEQFF; D: NA; size: NA; V: TRBV19; J: TRBJ2-1
DNA: TGTGCCAGCAGACAGGTCAGGGGGAGCAATCAGCCCCAGCATTTT; CDR3: CASRQVRGSNQPQHF; D: TRBD1; size: NA; V: TRBV2; J: TRBJ1-5
DNA: TGTGCCAGCAGCTTGGACACGAACACTGAAGCTTTCTTT; CDR3: CASSLDTNTEAFF; D: NA; size: NA; V: TRBV7-2; J: TRBJ1-1
DNA: TGTGCCAGCAGCCCGGGAGTCTCCCGGGGACAAATCAATCAGCCCCAGCATTTT; CDR3: CASSPGVSRGQINQPQHF; D: NA; size: NA; V: TRBV7-8; J: TRBJ1-5
DNA: TGTGCCAGCAGCTTAGGTCGCTTTGAAAAACTGTTTTTT; CDR3: CASSLGRFEKLFF; D: NA; size: NA; V: TRBV7-3; J: TRBJ1-4
DNA: TGTGCCAGCAGCTCCGGGGTTAACACCGGGGAGCTGTTTTTT; CDR3: CASSSGVNTGELFF; D: NA; size: NA; V: TRBV9; J: TRBJ2-2
DNA: TGTGCCAGCAGCCTTAAAAGGCCTTCACAGTCTGGGGCCAACGTCCTGACTTTC; CDR3: CASSLKRPSQSGANVLTF; D: NA; size: NA; V: TRBV7-2; J: TRBJ2-6
DNA: TGCGCCAGCAGCCGGGGACTAGCGGAATACAATGAGCAGTTCTTC; CDR3: CASSRGLAEYNEQFF; D: TRBD2; size: NA; V: TRBV4-1; J: TRBJ2-1
DNA: TGTGCCAGCAGCTTAGGGTGGGACGATCAGCCCCAGCATTTT; CDR3: CASSLGWDDQPQHF; D: NA; size: few; V: TRBV7-9; J: TRBJ1-5
DNA: TGTGCCACCGCAGGGGGGCACAATGAGCAGTTCTTC; CDR3: CATAGGHNEQFF; D: NA; size: NA; V: TRBV10-3; J: TRBJ2-1
DNA: TGTGCCAGCAGTTTAGAAGTCTCTGGAAACACCATATATTTT; CDR3: CASSLEVSGNTIYF; D: NA; size: once; V: TRBV28; J: TRBJ1-3
DNA: TGCAGCGTTGATCTGGGCGGGAGGCGAGGAGATACGCAGTATTTT; CDR3: CSVDLGGRRGDTQYF; D: TRBD2; size: NA; V: TRBV29-1; J: TRBJ2-3
DNA: TGTGCCAGCAGCCCTGGGGGGAGCCCAGATACGCAGTATTTT; CDR3: CASSPGGSPDTQYF; D: NA; size: NA; V: TRBV11-2; J: TRBJ2-3
DNA: TGTGCCAGCAGCTTAGTGGGACTAGCGGGAGGGGAGAGCTCCTACAATGAGCAGTTCTTC; CDR3: CASSLVGLAGGESSYNEQFF; D: TRBD2; size: NA; V: TRBV7-3; J: TRBJ2-1
DNA: TGTGCCTGGACAAAGAGTCTCTCTGGAAACACCATATATTTT; CDR3: CAWTKSLSGNTIYF; D: NA; size: few; V: TRBV30; J: TRBJ1-3